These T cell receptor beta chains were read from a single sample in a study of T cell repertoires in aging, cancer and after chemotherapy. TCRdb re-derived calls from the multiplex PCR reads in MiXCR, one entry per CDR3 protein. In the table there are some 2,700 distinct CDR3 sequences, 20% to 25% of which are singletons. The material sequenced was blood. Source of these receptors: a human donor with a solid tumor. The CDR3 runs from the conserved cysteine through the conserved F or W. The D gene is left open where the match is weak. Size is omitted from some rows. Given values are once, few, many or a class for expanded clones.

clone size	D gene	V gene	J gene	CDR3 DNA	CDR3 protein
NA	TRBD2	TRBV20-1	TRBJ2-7	TGCAGTGCGAGGACTAGCGGGGGTATTCCCCATCTGGTCTTC	CSARTSGGIPHLVF
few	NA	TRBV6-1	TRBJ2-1	TGTGCCAGCAGTGAAGGACCCTACAATGAGCAGTTCTTC	CASSEGPYNEQFF
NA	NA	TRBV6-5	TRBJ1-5	TGTGCCAGCAAAGAATCCCCAGGGACTGCCAATCAGCCCCAGCATTTT	CASKESPGTANQPQHF
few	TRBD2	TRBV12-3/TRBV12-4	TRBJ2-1	TGTGCCAGCAGTACCACCCCCCTAGCGGGCCGTGCCAATGAGCAGTTCTTC	CASSTTPLAGRANEQFF
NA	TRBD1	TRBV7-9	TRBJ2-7	TGTGCCAGCAGCTTAAGGGGACAGGGTGTAGGGGAGCAGTACTTC	CASSLRGQGVGEQYF
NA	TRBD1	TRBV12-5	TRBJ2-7	TGTGCCAGCAGGACAGGTAGCTCCTACGAGCAGTACTTC	CASRTGSSYEQYF
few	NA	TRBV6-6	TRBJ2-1	TGTGCCAGCGCTCTATCCATTCCCTACAATGAGCAGTTCTTC	CASALSIPYNEQFF
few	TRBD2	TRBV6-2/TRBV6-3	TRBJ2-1	TGTGCCAGCAGTGTTGGACTAGCGGGGGCTCGTGATAAGTCCTACAATGAGCAGTTCTTC	CASSVGLAGARDKSYNEQFF
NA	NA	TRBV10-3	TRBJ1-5	TGTGCCATCAGTGTATCGGTTGAAGGCAATCAGCCCCAGCATTTT	CAISVSVEGNQPQHF
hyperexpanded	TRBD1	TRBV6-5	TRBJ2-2	TGTGCCAGCAGTTATTCTCAGGGGGCGCCGGGCGGGGAGCTGTTTTTT	CASSYSQGAPGGELFF
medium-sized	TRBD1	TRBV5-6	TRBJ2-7	TGTGCCAGCACCACGCCGGGACAGGGGGAAAACGAGCAGTACTTC	CASTTPGQGENEQYF